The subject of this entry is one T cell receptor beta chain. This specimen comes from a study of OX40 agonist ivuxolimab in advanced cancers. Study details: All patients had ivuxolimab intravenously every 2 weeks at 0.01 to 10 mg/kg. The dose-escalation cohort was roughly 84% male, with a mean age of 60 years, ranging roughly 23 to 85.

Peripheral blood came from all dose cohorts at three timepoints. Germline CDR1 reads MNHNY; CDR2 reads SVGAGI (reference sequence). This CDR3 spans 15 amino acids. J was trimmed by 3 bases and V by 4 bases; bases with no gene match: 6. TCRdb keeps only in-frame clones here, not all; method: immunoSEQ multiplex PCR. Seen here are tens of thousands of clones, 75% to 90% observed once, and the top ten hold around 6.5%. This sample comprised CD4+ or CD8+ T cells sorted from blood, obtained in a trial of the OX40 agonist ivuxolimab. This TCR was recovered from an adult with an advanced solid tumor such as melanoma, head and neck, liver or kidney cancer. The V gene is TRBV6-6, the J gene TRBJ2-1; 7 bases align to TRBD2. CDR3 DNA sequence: TGTGCCAGCAGTTTGAGGGAGGGCCGCTACAATGAGCAGTTCTTC. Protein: CASSLREGRYNEQFF.